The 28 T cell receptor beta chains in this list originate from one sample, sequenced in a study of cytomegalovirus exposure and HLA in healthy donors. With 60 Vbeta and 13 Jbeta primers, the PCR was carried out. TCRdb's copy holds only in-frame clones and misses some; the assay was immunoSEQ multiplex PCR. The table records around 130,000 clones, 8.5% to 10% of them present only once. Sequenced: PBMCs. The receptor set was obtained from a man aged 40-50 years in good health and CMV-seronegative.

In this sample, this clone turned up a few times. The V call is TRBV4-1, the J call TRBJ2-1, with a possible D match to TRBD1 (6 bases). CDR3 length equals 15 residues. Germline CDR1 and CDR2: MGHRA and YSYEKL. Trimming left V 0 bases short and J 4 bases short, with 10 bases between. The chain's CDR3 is CASSQEPGDYNEQFF. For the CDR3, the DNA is TGCGCCAGCAGCCAAGAGCCAGGGGATTACAATGAGCAGTTCTTC.

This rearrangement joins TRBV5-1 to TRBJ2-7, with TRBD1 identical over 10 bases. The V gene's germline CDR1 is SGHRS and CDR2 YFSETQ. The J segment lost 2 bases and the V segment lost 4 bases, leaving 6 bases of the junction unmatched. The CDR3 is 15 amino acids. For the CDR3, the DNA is TGCGCCAGCAGCATGGGACAGGGGTTGCCCTACGAGCAGTACTTC. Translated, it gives CASSMGQGLPYEQYF.

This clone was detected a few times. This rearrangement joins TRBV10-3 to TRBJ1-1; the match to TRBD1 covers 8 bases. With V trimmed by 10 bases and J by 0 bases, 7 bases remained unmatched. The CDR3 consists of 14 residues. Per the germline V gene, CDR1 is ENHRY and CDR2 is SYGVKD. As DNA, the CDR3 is TGTGCCACCCAGGGGGCCCCAATGAACACTGAAGCTTTCTTT. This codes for CATQGAPMNTEAFF.

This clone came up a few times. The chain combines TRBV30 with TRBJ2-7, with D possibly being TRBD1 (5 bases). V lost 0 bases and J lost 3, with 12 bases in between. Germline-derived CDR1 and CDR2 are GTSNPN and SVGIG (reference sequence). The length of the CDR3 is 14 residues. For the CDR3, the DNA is TGTGCCTGGAGTGTACTACGGCAGGGCTACGAGCAGTACTTC. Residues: CAWSVLRQGYEQYF.

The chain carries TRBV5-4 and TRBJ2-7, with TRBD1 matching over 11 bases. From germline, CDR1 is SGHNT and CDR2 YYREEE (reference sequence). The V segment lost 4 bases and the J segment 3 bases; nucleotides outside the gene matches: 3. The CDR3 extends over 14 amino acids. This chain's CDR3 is CASSPGQGDYEQYF. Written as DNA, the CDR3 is TGTGCCAGCAGCCCGGGACAGGGGGACTACGAGCAGTACTTC.

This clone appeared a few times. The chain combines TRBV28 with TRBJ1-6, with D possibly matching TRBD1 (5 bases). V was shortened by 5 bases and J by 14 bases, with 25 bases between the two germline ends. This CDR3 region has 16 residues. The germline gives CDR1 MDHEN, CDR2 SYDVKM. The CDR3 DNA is TGTGCCAGCAGTCCCGCGCTTGGGACGGACCGGGAGACCCTCCACTTT. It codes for CASSPALGTDRETLHF.

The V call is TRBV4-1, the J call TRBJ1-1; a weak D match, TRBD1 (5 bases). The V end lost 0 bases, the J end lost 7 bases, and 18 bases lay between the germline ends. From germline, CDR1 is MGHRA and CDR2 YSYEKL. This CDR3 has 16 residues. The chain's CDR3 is CASSQEGRKGNGEAFF. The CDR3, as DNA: TGCGCCAGCAGCCAAGAAGGGCGTAAGGGGAACGGTGAAGCTTTCTTT.

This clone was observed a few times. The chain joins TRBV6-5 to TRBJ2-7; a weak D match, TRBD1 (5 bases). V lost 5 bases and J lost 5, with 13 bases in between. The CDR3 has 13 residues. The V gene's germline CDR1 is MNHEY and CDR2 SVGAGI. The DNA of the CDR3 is TGTGCCAGCAGTCCATCTCAGGGCCACGAGCAGTACTTC. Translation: CASSPSQGHEQYF.

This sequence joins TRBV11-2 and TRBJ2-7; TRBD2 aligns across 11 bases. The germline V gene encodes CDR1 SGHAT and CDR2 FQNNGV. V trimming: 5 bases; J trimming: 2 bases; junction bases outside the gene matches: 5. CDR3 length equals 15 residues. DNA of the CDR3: TGTGCCAGCAGCCCCGGACTAGCGGGCGCCTACGAGCAGTACTTC. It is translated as CASSPGLAGAYEQYF.

The CDR3 sequence: CASSLPLLAGVRYNEQFF. As DNA, the CDR3 is TGTGCCAGCAGCTTACCCTTACTAGCGGGGGTACGTTACAATGAGCAGTTCTTC. The chain is built from TRBV11-2 and TRBJ2-1, with 11 nucleotides matching TRBD2. Germline loops: CDR1 SGHAT, CDR2 FQNNGV. There are 18 residues in the CDR3. J gave up 4 bases and V 2 bases, and 10 bases lay outside the gene matches. The whole variable domain, filled in from reference TRBV11-2 and TRBJ2-1, reads EAGVAQSPRYKIIEKRQSVAFWCNPISGHATLYWYQQILGQGPKLLIQFQNNGVVDDSQLPKDRFSAERLKGVDSTLKIQPAKLEDSAVYLCASSLPLLAGVRYNEQFFGPGTRLTVL.

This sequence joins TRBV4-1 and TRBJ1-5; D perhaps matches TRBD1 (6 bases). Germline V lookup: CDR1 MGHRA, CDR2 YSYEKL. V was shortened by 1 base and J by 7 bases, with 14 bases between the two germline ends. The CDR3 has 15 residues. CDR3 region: CASSQVAGERQPQHF. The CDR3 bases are TGCGCCAGCAGCCAAGTAGCAGGGGAGCGGCAGCCCCAGCATTTT.

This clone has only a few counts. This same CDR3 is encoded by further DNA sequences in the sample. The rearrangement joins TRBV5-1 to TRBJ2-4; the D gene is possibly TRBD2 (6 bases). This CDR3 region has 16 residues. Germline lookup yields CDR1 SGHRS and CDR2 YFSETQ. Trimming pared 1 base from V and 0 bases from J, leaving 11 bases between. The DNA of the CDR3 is TGCGCCAGCAGCTTGACTAGCAATCTAGCCAAAAACATTCAGTACTTC. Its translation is CASSLTSNLAKNIQYF. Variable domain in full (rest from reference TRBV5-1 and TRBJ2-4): KAGVTQTPRYLIKTRGQQVTLSCSPISGHRSVSWYQQTPGQGLQFLFEYFSETQRNKGNFPGRFSGRQFSNSRSEMNVSTLELGDSALYLCASSLTSNLAKNIQYFGAGTRLSVL.

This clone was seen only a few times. The DNA of the CDR3 is TGTGCCAGCAGCTTAATCGGCCAGGGGAGCGAGCAGTACTTC. As protein: CASSLIGQGSEQYF. The rearrangement uses TRBV7-3 and TRBJ2-7; TRBD1 is a possible D gene (6 bases). V dropped 1 base and J dropped 6 bases, with 13 bases sitting between them. CDR1 and CDR2 (germline): SGHTA, FQGTGA. The CDR3 has 14 residues.

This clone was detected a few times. In DNA, the CDR3 is TGTGCCACCAGCAGAGAACGGACAGATCAGCCCCAGCATTTT. Translation: CATSRERTDQPQHF. V gene TRBV15 combines with J gene TRBJ1-5, with D possibly matching TRBD1 (6 bases). CDR1 is LNHNV, CDR2 YYDKDF, per germline (reference sequence). The CDR3 covers 14 residues. The V end was cut by 0 bases, the J end by 5 bases, with 8 bases between.

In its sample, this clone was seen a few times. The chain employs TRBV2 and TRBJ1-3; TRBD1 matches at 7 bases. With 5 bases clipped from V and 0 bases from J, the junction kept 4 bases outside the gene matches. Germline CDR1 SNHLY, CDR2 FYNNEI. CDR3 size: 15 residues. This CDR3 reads CASSRTGDSGNTIYF. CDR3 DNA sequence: TGTGCCAGCAGTAGGACAGGCGACTCTGGAAACACCATATATTTT.

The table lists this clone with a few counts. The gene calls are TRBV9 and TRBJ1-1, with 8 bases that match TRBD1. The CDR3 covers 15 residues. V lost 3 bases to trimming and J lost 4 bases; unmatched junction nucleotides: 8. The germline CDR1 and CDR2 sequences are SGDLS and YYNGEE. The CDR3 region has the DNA TGTGCCAGCAGCGCCCAGGGGGCTCGGGGCACTGAAGCTTTCTTT. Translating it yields CASSAQGARGTEAFF.

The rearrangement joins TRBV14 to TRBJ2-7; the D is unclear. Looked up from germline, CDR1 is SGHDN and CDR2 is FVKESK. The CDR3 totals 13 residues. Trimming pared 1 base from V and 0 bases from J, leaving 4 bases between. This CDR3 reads CASSQVSSYEQYF. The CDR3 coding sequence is TGTGCCAGCAGCCAAGTATCCTCCTACGAGCAGTACTTC.

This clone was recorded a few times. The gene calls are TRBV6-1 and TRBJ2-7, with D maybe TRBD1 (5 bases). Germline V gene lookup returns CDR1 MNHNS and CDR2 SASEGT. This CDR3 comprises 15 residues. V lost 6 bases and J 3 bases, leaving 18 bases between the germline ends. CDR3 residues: CASRTMGQYFYEQYF. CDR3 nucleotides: TGTGCCAGCAGGACCATGGGGCAATACTTCTACGAGCAGTACTTC.

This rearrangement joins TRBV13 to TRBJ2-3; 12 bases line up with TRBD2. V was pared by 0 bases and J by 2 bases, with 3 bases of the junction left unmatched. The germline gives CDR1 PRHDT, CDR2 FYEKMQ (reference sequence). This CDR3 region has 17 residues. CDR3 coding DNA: TGTGCCAGCAGCTTAGGTACTAGCGGGGGGCACACAGATACGCAGTATTTT. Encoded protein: CASSLGTSGGHTDTQYF.

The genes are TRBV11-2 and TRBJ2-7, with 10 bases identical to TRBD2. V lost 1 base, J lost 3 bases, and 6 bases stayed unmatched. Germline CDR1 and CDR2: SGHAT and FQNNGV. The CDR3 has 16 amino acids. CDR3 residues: CASSLVLAGAFYEQYF. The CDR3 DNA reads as TGTGCCAGCAGCTTAGTTCTAGCGGGGGCGTTCTACGAGCAGTACTTC. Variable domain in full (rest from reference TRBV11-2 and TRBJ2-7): EAGVAQSPRYKIIEKRQSVAFWCNPISGHATLYWYQQILGQGPKLLIQFQNNGVVDDSQLPKDRFSAERLKGVDSTLKIQPAKLEDSAVYLCASSLVLAGAFYEQYFGPGTRLTVT.

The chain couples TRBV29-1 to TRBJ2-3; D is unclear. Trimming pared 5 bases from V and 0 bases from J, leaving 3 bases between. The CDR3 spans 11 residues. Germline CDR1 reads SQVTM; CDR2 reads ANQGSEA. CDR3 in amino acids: CSVTSTDTQYF. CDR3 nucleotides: TGCAGCGTTACTAGCACAGATACGCAGTATTTT.

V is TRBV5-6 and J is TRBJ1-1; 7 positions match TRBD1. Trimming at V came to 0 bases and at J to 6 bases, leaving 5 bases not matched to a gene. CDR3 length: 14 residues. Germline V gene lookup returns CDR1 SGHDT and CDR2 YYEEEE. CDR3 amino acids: CASSLGQGDAEAFF. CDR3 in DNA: TGTGCCAGCAGCTTGGGACAGGGAGACGCTGAAGCTTTCTTT.

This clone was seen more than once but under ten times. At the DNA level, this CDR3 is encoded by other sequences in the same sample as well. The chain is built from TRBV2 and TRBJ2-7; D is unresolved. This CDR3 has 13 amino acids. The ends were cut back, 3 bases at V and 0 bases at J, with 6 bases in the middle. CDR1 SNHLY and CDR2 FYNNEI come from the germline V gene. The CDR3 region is CASSDSSSYEQYF. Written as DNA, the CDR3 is TGTGCCAGCAGTGATAGCAGCTCCTACGAGCAGTACTTC.

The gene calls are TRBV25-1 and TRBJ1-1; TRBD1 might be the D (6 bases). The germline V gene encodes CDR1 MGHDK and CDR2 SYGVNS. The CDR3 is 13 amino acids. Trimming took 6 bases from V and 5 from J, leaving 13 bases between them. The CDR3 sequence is CASRRGGGTEAFF. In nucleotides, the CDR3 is TGTGCCAGCAGAAGGGGGGGTGGTACTGAAGCTTTCTTT.

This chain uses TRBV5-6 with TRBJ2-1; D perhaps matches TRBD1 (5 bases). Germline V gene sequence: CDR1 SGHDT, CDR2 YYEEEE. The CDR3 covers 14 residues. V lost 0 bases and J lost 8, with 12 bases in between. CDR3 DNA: TGTGCCAGCAGCTTGGGGGGCCGGCTGTATGAGCAGTTCTTC. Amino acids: CASSLGGRLYEQFF.

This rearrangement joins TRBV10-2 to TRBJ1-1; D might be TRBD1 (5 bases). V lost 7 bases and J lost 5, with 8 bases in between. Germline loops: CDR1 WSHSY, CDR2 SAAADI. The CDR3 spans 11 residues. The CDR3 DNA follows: TGCGCCAGCATTAGGGGAACTGAAGCTTTCTTT. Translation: CASIRGTEAFF.

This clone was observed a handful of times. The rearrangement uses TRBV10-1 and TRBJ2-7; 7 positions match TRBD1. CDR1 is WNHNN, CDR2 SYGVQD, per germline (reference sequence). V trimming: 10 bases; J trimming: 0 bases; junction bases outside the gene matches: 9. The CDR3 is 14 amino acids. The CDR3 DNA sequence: TGCGCCATTTCAACAGGGGTCAGCTCCTACGAGCAGTACTTC. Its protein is CAISTGVSSYEQYF.

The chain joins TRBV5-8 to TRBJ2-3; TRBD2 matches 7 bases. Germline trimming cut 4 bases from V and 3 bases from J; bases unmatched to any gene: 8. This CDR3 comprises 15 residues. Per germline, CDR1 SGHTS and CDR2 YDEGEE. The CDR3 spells CASSIGGGVTDTQYF. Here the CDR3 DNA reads TGTGCCAGCAGCATTGGCGGGGGAGTTACAGATACGCAGTATTTT.